The 31 T cell receptor beta chains given below trace back to one sample, sequenced in a study of blood T cell repertoires in COVID-19. Only in-frame clones appear in the TCRdb table, and some are missing; sequencing was by immunoSEQ multiplex PCR. The table includes roughly 120,000 clones, roughly 84% detected once. Sample: peripheral blood. The receptors shown here come from a woman in her seventies with acute or convalescent COVID-19.

CDR3 DNA sequence: TGCAGCGTCCCCTTAGGGGATGGCTACACCTTC. Its translation: CSVPLGDGYTF. This chain links TRBV29-1 with TRBJ1-2, with D possibly matching TRBD1 (5 bases). Germline V gene data show CDR1 as SQVTM and CDR2 as ANQGSEA. Trimming removed 6 bases at V and 6 bases at J, with 11 bases between. The CDR3 is 11 residues long.

This clone was seen a few times. The chain employs TRBV7-9 and TRBJ1-1; 8 nucleotides align to TRBD1. CDR3 size: 15 residues. Germline CDR1 reads SEHNR; CDR2 reads FQNEAQ (reference sequence). The V gene end was trimmed by 5 bases and the J gene end by 4 bases; junction bases not matched to a gene: 9. CDR3 in DNA: TGTGCCAGCAGCCCAGGGGGCGCTGGGCGCACTGAAGCTTTCTTT. Protein sequence: CASSPGGAGRTEAFF.

V is TRBV19 and J is TRBJ1-6; no clear D gene. Trimming shortened V by 6 bases and J by 7 bases, and 13 bases separated the two germline ends. This CDR3 spans 14 amino acids. CDR1 is LNHDA and CDR2 is SQIVND in the germline V gene (reference sequence). In DNA form, the CDR3 reads TGTGCCAGTAGAGGAGGAGTGCCCAATTCACCCCTCCACTTT. Translated, it gives CASRGGVPNSPLHF.

This clone was picked up a small number of times. This chain joins TRBV7-2 and TRBJ1-5; D unclear. Between the trimmed V and J ends, which lost 2 bases and 9 bases, there was a span of 11 bases. Per the germline V gene, CDR1 is SGHTA and CDR2 is FQGNSA. The CDR3 consists of 13 residues. The CDR3 nucleotides are TGTGCCAGCAGCTTACCGGGCGGGCGGCCCCAGCATTTT. Protein: CASSLPGGRPQHF. Full variable domain (missing parts from reference TRBV7-2 and TRBJ1-5): GAGVSQSPSNKVTEKGKDVELRCDPISGHTALYWYRQSLGQGLEFLIYFQGNSAPDKSGLPSDRFSAERTGGSVSTLTIQRTQQEDSAVYLCASSLPGGRPQHFGDGTRLSIL.

The CDR3, as DNA: TGTGCCAGCAGTTCCCCGGGGGGGAGCGGGAGCACAGATACGCAGTATTTT. Its translation: CASSSPGGSGSTDTQYF. The V gene is TRBV28, the J gene TRBJ2-3; 8 positions agree with TRBD2. The CDR3 is 17 amino acids. The V gene's germline CDR1 is MDHEN and CDR2 SYDVKM. V shed 4 bases and J 0 bases; nucleotides not matched to a gene: 9. Together with reference TRBV28 and TRBJ2-3, the CDR3 gives the full variable domain: DVKVTQSSRYLVKRTGEKVFLECVQDMDHENMFWYRQDPGLGLRLIYFSYDVKMKEKGDIPEGYSVSREKKERFSLILESASTNQTSMYLCASSSPGGSGSTDTQYFGPGTRLTVL.

The rearrangement uses TRBV1 and TRBJ1-2. TRBV1 is shown as a pseudogene. This CDR3 region has 17 residues. The CDR3 here is CTSSQDRGGWDSYGYTF. DNA of the CDR3: TGCACCAGCAGCCAAGATCGGGGAGGTTGGGATTCCTATGGCTACACCTTC.

The CDR3 loop is CASRPWGGSSYNEQFF. As DNA, the CDR3 is TGTGCCAGTAGACCTTGGGGCGGGAGCTCCTACAATGAGCAGTTCTTC. This chain joins TRBV19 and TRBJ2-1; TRBD2 matches 7 bases. The V segment lost 6 bases and the J segment 0 bases; nucleotides outside the gene matches: 8. The CDR3 is 16 residues long. From germline, CDR1 is LNHDA and CDR2 SQIVND (reference sequence).

The J gene is TRBJ2-7, the V gene TRBV5-1; tentatively, D is TRBD1 (5 bases). V dropped 4 bases and J dropped 3 bases, with 17 bases sitting between them. Per germline, CDR1 SGHRS and CDR2 YFSETQ. The CDR3 has 15 amino acids. The CDR3 coding sequence is TGCGCCAGCAGCATGGATCAGGGTGGAATCTACGAGCAGTACTTC. Translated: CASSMDQGGIYEQYF.

The chain employs TRBV3-1 (or the pseudogene TRBV3-2) and TRBJ2-1; 7 nucleotides line up with TRBD2. Germline V lookup: CDR1 LGHDT, CDR2 YNNKEL (reference sequence). With 8 bases clipped from V and 5 bases from J, the junction kept 6 bases outside the gene matches. The CDR3 length is 13 residues. This CDR3 reads CASYGRSNNEQFF. DNA for the CDR3: TGTGCCAGCTACGGGAGGAGCAACAATGAGCAGTTCTTC.

The chain links TRBV11-1 to TRBJ2-7; TRBD1 agrees at 9 bases. The CDR3 runs 15 residues. The J segment lost 2 bases and the V segment lost 6 bases, leaving 8 bases of the junction unmatched. Looked up from germline, CDR1 is SGHAT and CDR2 is FQDESV (reference sequence). CDR3 sequence (DNA): TGTGCCAGCAGGCCCGGGACAGGGTATACCTACGAGCAGTACTTC. This sequence encodes CASRPGTGYTYEQYF.

This rearrangement joins TRBV5-1 to TRBJ2-5, with 9 nucleotides matching TRBD2. The V gene's germline CDR1 is SGHRS and CDR2 YFSETQ. J lost 4 bases, V lost 4 bases, and 11 bases had no gene match. This CDR3 has 16 residues. Here the CDR3 reads CASSPTNSGSLETQYF. In DNA form, the CDR3 reads TGCGCCAGCAGCCCTACGAATAGCGGGAGTTTAGAGACCCAGTACTTC.

This rearrangement joins TRBV4-2 to TRBJ2-5; 8 nucleotides line up with TRBD2. With V trimmed by 0 bases and J by 6 bases, 6 bases remained unmatched. This CDR3 comprises 15 residues. The V gene's germline CDR1 is LGHNA and CDR2 YNFKEQ. The chain's CDR3 is CASSQDAGGTQTQYF. The CDR3 DNA reads as TGTGCCAGCAGCCAAGACGCGGGGGGTACGCAGACCCAGTACTTC.

V and J are TRBV29-1 and TRBJ1-5; TRBD1 matches at 8 bases. CDR1 and CDR2 from the germline V gene are SQVTM and ANQGSEA. Germline trimming cut 4 bases from V and 2 bases from J; bases unmatched to any gene: 1. This CDR3 spans 13 amino acids. CDR3 bases: TGCAGCGTTGGGACAGGGCGCAATCAGCCCCAGCATTTT. It specifies CSVGTGRNQPQHF.

The chain employs TRBV12-3 or TRBV12-4 and TRBJ1-1; D possibly corresponds to TRBD1 (6 bases). The V gene lost 5 bases and the J gene lost 8 bases, with 9 bases spanning the gap. This CDR3 has 11 residues. The CDR3 nucleotides read TGTGCCAGCAGTCTAAGGGGGGAAGCTTTCTTT. Translated: CASSLRGEAFF.

V is TRBV7-3 and J is TRBJ2-1; D not certain. The V end lost 0 bases, the J end lost 8 bases, and 8 bases lay between the germline ends. The germline V gene has CDR1 SGHTA and CDR2 FQGTGA. CDR3 length: 13 amino acids. CDR3 sequence: CASSLTLADEQFF. The CDR3 DNA follows: TGTGCCAGCAGCTTAACGTTGGCCGATGAGCAGTTCTTC.

The rearrangement uses TRBV28 and TRBJ2-1, with 11 bases matching TRBD1. CDR3 length: 16 amino acids. Germline V CDR1 and CDR2: MDHEN, SYDVKM. Trimming cost V 3 bases and J 3 bases; bases outside gene matches: 4. The CDR3 coding sequence is TGTGCCAGCAGTTTCGGGACAGGGGGTGTCTACAATGAGCAGTTCTTC. Translation: CASSFGTGGVYNEQFF.

This clone came up once. V and J are TRBV9 and TRBJ1-1, with 7 nucleotides matching TRBD1. CDR1 and CDR2 (germline): SGDLS, YYNGEE. This CDR3 region has 14 residues. The V gene end was trimmed by 1 base and the J gene end by 3 bases; junction bases not matched to a gene: 3. This chain's CDR3 is CASSVTGADTEAFF. The CDR3 bases are TGTGCCAGCAGCGTAACAGGGGCGGACACTGAAGCTTTCTTT.

V usage is TRBV28 and J usage is TRBJ1-2, with 12 positions matching TRBD1. With 4 bases clipped from V and 7 bases from J, the junction kept 4 bases outside the gene matches. This CDR3 has 14 amino acids. Germline V gene sequence: CDR1 MDHEN, CDR2 SYDVKM. The CDR3 here is CASSSGTGGFGYTF. In DNA, the CDR3 is TGTGCCAGCAGTTCCGGGACAGGGGGCTTTGGCTACACCTTC.

The chain is built from TRBV3-1 (or the pseudogene TRBV3-2) and TRBJ1-3; D is unclear. This CDR3 has 13 amino acids. With 2 bases removed from V and 4 bases from J, the gap between germline ends came to 6 bases. Germline values: CDR1 LGHDT, CDR2 YNNKEL (reference sequence). The CDR3 DNA sequence: TGTGCCAGCAGCCAATCCTACGGAAACACCATATATTTT. Protein sequence: CASSQSYGNTIYF.

This clone was picked up a small number of times. The rearrangement links TRBV5-6 to TRBJ2-2; TRBD2 might be the D (6 bases). The V end was cut by 0 bases, the J end by 6 bases, with 9 bases between. The CDR3 sequence is 14 residues long. The germline CDR1 and CDR2 sequences are SGHDT and YYEEEE. DNA for the CDR3: TGTGCCAGCAGCTTGGAGGCGGGATCCGGGGAGCTGTTTTTT. It yields the protein CASSLEAGSGELFF.

This clone appeared a few times. The V call is TRBV6-6, the J call TRBJ2-3, with TRBD2 identical over 10 bases. With V trimmed by 4 bases and J by 6 bases, 7 bases remained unmatched. This CDR3 has 15 amino acids. Per germline, CDR1 MNHNY and CDR2 SVGAGI (reference sequence). The CDR3 bases are TGTGCCAGCAGTTTCCTAGCGGGGGCCATCGATACGCAGTATTTT. Its protein is CASSFLAGAIDTQYF.

This CDR3 is CASNFLAAGRDEQFF. As DNA, the CDR3 is TGTGCCAGTAACTTCCTCGCGGCGGGTAGAGATGAGCAGTTCTTC. The V call is TRBV19, the J call TRBJ2-1; tentative D call: TRBD2 (5 bases). Trimming removed 7 bases from V and 8 bases from J, with 21 bases in between. Germline assignment: CDR1 LNHDA and CDR2 SQIVND (reference sequence). The CDR3 covers 15 residues.

The rearrangement links TRBV5-1 to TRBJ2-1, with D unclear. Germline CDR1 reads SGHRS; CDR2 reads YFSETQ. V shed 4 bases and J shed 2 bases, with 19 bases lying between them. The CDR3 has 17 residues. CDR3 sequence reads: CASSGSMTFSAYNEQFF. The CDR3 nucleotides read TGCGCCAGCAGCGGGTCGATGACATTCTCGGCCTACAATGAGCAGTTCTTC.

V and J are TRBV5-6 and TRBJ2-1; D ambiguous. The length of the CDR3 is 12 residues. The V end was cut by 2 bases, the J end by 6 bases, with 6 bases between. The germline V gene has CDR1 SGHDT and CDR2 YYEEEE. CDR3 in DNA: TGTGCCAGCAGCTTCCCTATCAATGAGCAGTTCTTC. Its translation: CASSFPINEQFF.

This clone came up a few times. The chain recombines TRBV6-1 with TRBJ2-5; D is ambiguous. V gave up 3 bases and J gave up 9 bases, with 11 bases separating them. Germline CDR1 reads MNHNS; CDR2 reads SASEGT. The CDR3 extends over 12 amino acids. CDR3 coding DNA: TGTGCCAGCAGTGATAGAACGCCCGCCCAGTACTTC. It codes for CASSDRTPAQYF.

The rearrangement joins TRBV9 to TRBJ1-2, with a weak D call TRBD1 (6 bases). CDR3 length equals 17 residues. CDR1 is SGDLS, CDR2 YYNGEE, per germline. Trimming cost V 0 bases and J 3 bases, with 18 bases left between them. Written as DNA, the CDR3 is TGTGCCAGCAGCGTAGCGGGGGGCGGTTTTGTTGACTATGGCTACACCTTC. It codes for CASSVAGGGFVDYGYTF.

V is TRBV5-6 and J is TRBJ1-3; D perhaps matches TRBD1 (5 bases). The CDR3 has 16 amino acids. V was trimmed by 5 bases and J by 0 bases, leaving 15 bases between them. Germline V lookup: CDR1 SGHDT, CDR2 YYEEEE. The CDR3 coding sequence is TGTGCCAGCAGTCGGGGGACTTCCAGCTCTGGAAACACCATATATTTT. Amino acid sequence: CASSRGTSSSGNTIYF. The whole variable domain, filled in from reference TRBV5-6 and TRBJ1-3, reads DAGVTQSPTHLIKTRGQQVTLRCSPKSGHDTVSWYQQALGQGPQFIFQYYEEEERQRGNFPDRFSGHQFPNYSSELNVNALLLGDSALYLCASSRGTSSSGNTIYFGEGSWLTVV.

Details on this clone: Other DNA variants within this sample encode the same CDR3. The chain carries TRBV9 and TRBJ1-5, with D hard to call. The CDR3 is 13 residues long. From germline, CDR1 is SGDLS and CDR2 YYNGEE. Trimming pared 3 bases from V and 2 bases from J, leaving 6 bases between. The CDR3 region has the DNA TGTGCCAGCAGCGCACTGGGCAATCAGCCCCAGCATTTT. Translation gives CASSALGNQPQHF.

This chain connects TRBV5-1 to TRBJ2-3; possible D gene TRBD1, 6 bases. Per the germline V gene, CDR1 is SGHRS and CDR2 is YFSETQ. The CDR3 is 14 amino acids. The germline V and J ends were trimmed by 1 base and 2 bases, with 8 bases remaining between them. The chain's CDR3 is CASSLPGVTDTQYF. CDR3 DNA: TGCGCCAGCAGCTTGCCAGGGGTCACAGATACGCAGTATTTT.

This chain links TRBV18 with TRBJ1-2, with TRBD1 identical over 7 bases. There are 14 residues in the CDR3. Trimming at V came to 3 bases and at J to 2 bases, leaving 3 bases not matched to a gene. Germline V gene lookup returns CDR1 KGHSH and CDR2 LQKENI. In DNA form, the CDR3 reads TGTGCCAGCTCACCCCCGACAGGGAACTATGGCTACACCTTC. Translation gives CASSPPTGNYGYTF.

The CDR3 DNA follows: TGTGCCAGCAGCCTTTACCAGGGTGAGGACTACGAGCAGTACTTC. Encoded protein: CASSLYQGEDYEQYF. The V gene is TRBV7-2, the J gene TRBJ2-7; a possible D gene is TRBD1 (5 bases). Germline loops: CDR1 SGHTA, CDR2 FQGNSA. The V end was cut by 5 bases, the J end by 3 bases, with 17 bases between. CDR3 size: 15 residues. The full variable domain, its missing parts supplied by reference TRBV7-2 and TRBJ2-7, is GAGVSQSPSNKVTEKGKDVELRCDPISGHTALYWYRQSLGQGLEFLIYFQGNSAPDKSGLPSDRFSAERTGGSVSTLTIQRTQQEDSAVYLCASSLYQGEDYEQYFGPGTRLTVT.